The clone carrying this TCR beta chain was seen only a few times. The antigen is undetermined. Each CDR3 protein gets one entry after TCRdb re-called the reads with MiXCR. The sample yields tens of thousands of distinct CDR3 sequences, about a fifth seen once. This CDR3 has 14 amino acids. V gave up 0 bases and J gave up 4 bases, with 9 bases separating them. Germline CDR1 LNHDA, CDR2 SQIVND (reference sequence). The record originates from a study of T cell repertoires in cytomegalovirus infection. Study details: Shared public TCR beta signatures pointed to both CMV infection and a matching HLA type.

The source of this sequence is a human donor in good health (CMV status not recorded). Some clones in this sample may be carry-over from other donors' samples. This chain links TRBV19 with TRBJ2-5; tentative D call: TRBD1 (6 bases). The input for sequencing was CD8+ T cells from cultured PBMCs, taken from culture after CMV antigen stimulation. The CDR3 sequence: CASSIEGRGETQYF. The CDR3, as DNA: TGTGCCAGTAGTATAGAGGGCAGGGGAGAGACCCAGTACTTC.